The clone carrying this T cell receptor beta chain showed up just a few times. This CDR3 is also generated by other DNA sequences in the sample. The source of the sample is a study of blood T cell repertoires in COVID-19. Germline lookup yields CDR1 SGHRS and CDR2 YFSETQ. Trimming left V 0 bases short and J 6 bases short, with 8 bases between. This CDR3 is 13 amino acids long. The data were produced by immunoSEQ multiplex PCR, yet TCRdb's version contains in-frame clones alone and is incomplete. Here the sample spans 300,000 to 400,000 clones, roughly 90% being singletons. The chain has TRBV5-1 and TRBJ2-3; no clear D. This TCR was sampled from a woman under 40 with COVID-19, enrolled during active disease. The sample comprised peripheral blood. CDR3 loop: CASSLAGEDTQYF. CDR3 bases: TGCGCCAGCAGCTTGGCCGGTGAGGATACGCAGTATTTT.